This T cell receptor (beta chain) came from a study of CD8 T cells in ankylosing spondylitis. Study conclusions and caveats: According to the report, clones linked to the disease were significantly enriched in matched synovial fluid samples taken from ankylosing spondylitis patients. A number of the motif variants had already been described in reactive arthritis synovial fluid and blood.

The germline gives CDR1 SGHRS, CDR2 YFSETQ. V dropped 4 bases and J dropped 7 bases, with 14 bases sitting between them. This CDR3 is built from 13 residues. For this clonotype: Its target is not known.

Each CDR3 protein is one row after TCRdb ran MiXCR on the 5' RACE reads. The sample gives about 270,000 distinct CDR3 sequences, roughly a third of which show up once; approximately 4% is in the top ten. The sequencing input was blood, either unsorted or a sorted T cell fraction (not recorded which). The chain recombines TRBV5-1 with TRBJ1-2, with D maybe TRBD1 (5 bases). This sequence was found in a male donor with ankylosing spondylitis or in good health (not recorded which). The CDR3 protein is CASSPQGPVGYTF. The DNA for the CDR3 is TGCGCCAGCAGCCCGCAGGGTCCAGTTGGCTACACCTTC.